These 16 T cell receptor beta chains share one sample of origin, sequenced in a study of OX40 agonist ivuxolimab in advanced cancers. TCRdb's table, derived via immunoSEQ multiplex PCR, lists solely in-frame clones and lacks some. The table records 75,000 to 90,000 clones, about 90% of them present only once. The source was CD4+ or CD8+ T cells sorted from blood, collected in a trial of the OX40 agonist ivuxolimab. The origin of the receptors is an adult with an advanced solid tumor such as melanoma, head and neck, liver or kidney cancer.

This chain uses TRBV4-2 with TRBJ2-1; possible D gene TRBD1, 5 bases. Germline assignment: CDR1 LGHNA and CDR2 YNFKEQ. The CDR3 consists of 14 residues. V lost 5 bases to trimming and J lost 8 bases, with 16 bases between them. CDR3 sequence: CASSNRVLGDEQFF. As DNA, the CDR3 is TGTGCCAGCAGCAACCGGGTGCTAGGGGATGAGCAGTTCTTC.

The chain recombines TRBV2 with TRBJ2-1; 10 nucleotides align to TRBD2. The germline gives CDR1 SNHLY, CDR2 FYNNEI. Trimming removed 3 bases from V and 5 bases from J; junction bases left unmatched: 4. The CDR3 runs to 15 residues. The CDR3 region is CASSDWTSGDNEQFF. As DNA, the CDR3 is TGTGCCAGCAGTGATTGGACTAGCGGCGACAATGAGCAGTTCTTC.

This clone was detected only a few times. The chain joins TRBV4-3 to TRBJ1-1, with 7 bases fitting TRBD1. The V and J ends lost 1 base and 0 bases, in that order; junction bases with no gene match: 8. CDR3 length: 17 residues. Germline values: CDR1 LGHNA, CDR2 YSLEER. The CDR3 region is CASSQAGTADMNTEAFF. The CDR3 nucleotides read TGCGCCAGCAGCCAAGCCGGGACAGCCGATATGAACACTGAAGCTTTCTTT.

The V call is TRBV5-6, the J call TRBJ2-7; possible D gene TRBD1, 5 bases. Trimming took 3 bases from V and 2 from J, leaving 15 bases between them. Germline V lookup: CDR1 SGHDT, CDR2 YYEEEE. The CDR3 is 15 amino acids. CDR3 sequence: CASSSIGHGTYEQYV. CDR3 DNA sequence: TGTGCCAGCAGCTCCATCGGACACGGAACCTACGAGCAGTACGTC.

The chain has TRBV27 and TRBJ1-1, with D maybe TRBD1 (5 bases). Germline loops: CDR1 MNHEY, CDR2 SMNVEV (reference sequence). Trimming removed 3 bases from V and 4 bases from J, with 9 bases in between. The CDR3 spans 13 residues. CDR3 in amino acids: CASSFSGSTEAFF. As DNA, the CDR3 is TGTGCCAGCAGTTTCTCAGGGTCCACTGAAGCTTTCTTT.

This chain connects TRBV9 to TRBJ2-3; D may be TRBD2 (7 bases). CDR1 and CDR2 from the germline V gene are SGDLS and YYNGEE. Trimming cost V 4 bases and J 4 bases, with 19 bases left between them. This CDR3 has 16 residues. CDR3 bases: TGTGCCAGCAGCCTCCGGGGGGCCGGGAGCGCAGATACGCAGTATTTT. Its protein is CASSLRGAGSADTQYF.

V gene TRBV15 combines with J gene TRBJ1-5; D is ambiguous. V lost 0 bases, J lost 5 bases, and 11 bases lay in between. This CDR3 contains 15 residues. Germline V gives CDR1 LNHNV, CDR2 YYDKDF (reference sequence). The CDR3 DNA reads TGTGCCACCAGCAGAGAGAGATCAGGTTATCAGCCCCAGCATTTT. Translating gives CATSRERSGYQPQHF.

This chain links TRBV27 with TRBJ2-3; D is unresolved. CDR3 length equals 13 residues. Trimming removed 8 bases at V and 1 base at J, with 10 bases between. Germline V gives CDR1 MNHEY, CDR2 SMNVEV (reference sequence). The chain's CDR3 is CASGEMGTDTQYF. Here the CDR3 DNA reads TGTGCCAGCGGCGAAATGGGCACAGATACGCAGTATTTT.

The chain uses TRBV5-4 and TRBJ1-2; no firm D call. The length of the CDR3 is 12 residues. V was pared by 3 bases and J by 6 bases, with 9 bases between. CDR1 SGHNT and CDR2 YYREEE come from the germline V gene (reference sequence). In nucleotides, the CDR3 is TGTGCCAGCAGCTCCCCCGGGCATGGCTACACCTTC. It specifies CASSSPGHGYTF. The whole variable domain, remainder taken from reference TRBV5-4 and TRBJ1-2, is ETGVTQSPTHLIKTRGQQVTLRCSSQSGHNTVSWYQQALGQGPQFIFQYYREEENGRGNFPPRFSGLQFPNYSSELNVNALELDDSALYLCASSSPGHGYTFGSGTRLTVV.

The CDR3 bases are TGTGCCAGCAGTTTGACCGACTTCCATAGCAATCAGCCCCAGCATTTT. Its translation is CASSLTDFHSNQPQHF. The chain joins TRBV28 to TRBJ1-5; D remains unclear. The V gene lost 3 bases and the J gene lost 0 bases, with 12 bases spanning the gap. The CDR3 length is 16 residues. Germline V lookup: CDR1 MDHEN, CDR2 SYDVKM.

This chain joins TRBV4-3 and TRBJ1-2; 7 nucleotides align to TRBD1. Germline values: CDR1 LGHNA, CDR2 YSLEER. The CDR3 has 15 residues. The V gene end was trimmed by 0 bases and the J gene end by 3 bases; junction bases not matched to a gene: 4. Here the CDR3 DNA reads TGCGCCAGCAGCCAAGAATTACAGGGGTACTATGGCTACACCTTC. Its translation: CASSQELQGYYGYTF.

The chain links TRBV15 to TRBJ1-5; D call uncertain. This CDR3 comprises 14 residues. V lost 1 base to trimming and J lost 0 bases, with 4 bases between them. Germline V gene sequence: CDR1 LNHNV, CDR2 YYDKDF (reference sequence). CDR3 bases: TGTGCCACCAGCAGAGCCGATAGCAATCAGCCCCAGCATTTT. Its translation is CATSRADSNQPQHF.

The chain combines TRBV11-3 with TRBJ2-1, with a possible D match to TRBD2 (6 bases). The germline V gene encodes CDR1 SGHNT and CDR2 YENEEA. Deletions cut 2 bases from V and 10 bases from J, with 12 bases between. CDR3 length equals 13 residues. In DNA, the CDR3 is TGTGCCAGCAGCTTATCAACAGGAGGGGAGCAGTTCTTC. Amino acids: CASSLSTGGEQFF.

The chain joins TRBV25-1 to TRBJ1-2; D call uncertain. Germline CDR1 is MGHDK and CDR2 is SYGVNS. The CDR3 is 15 amino acids. V was pared by 0 bases and J by 8 bases, with 16 bases between. This chain's CDR3 is CASSEYGLGPEGYTF. The CDR3 DNA is TGTGCCAGCAGTGAATACGGACTTGGGCCGGAAGGCTACACCTTC.

This rearrangement joins TRBV4-3 to TRBJ2-1, with 11 bases that match TRBD2. V shed 2 bases and J 9 bases; nucleotides not matched to a gene: 6. Germline lookup yields CDR1 LGHNA and CDR2 YSLEER. The CDR3 consists of 15 residues. The CDR3 region has the DNA TGCGCCAGCAGCCAAACTAGCGGGAGTACCGGTGAGCAGTTCTTC. Translation gives CASSQTSGSTGEQFF.

The rearrangement uses TRBV2 and TRBJ1-2; a weak D match, TRBD1 (6 bases). The length of the CDR3 is 14 residues. Germline V CDR1 and CDR2: SNHLY, FYNNEI. Trimming pared 2 bases from V and 2 bases from J, leaving 9 bases between. CDR3 nucleotides: TGTGCCAGCAGTGAATTTACAGGGAACTATGGCTACACCTTC. This translates into CASSEFTGNYGYTF. Full variable domain (rest looked up from reference TRBV2 and TRBJ1-2): EPEVTQTPSHQVTQMGQEVILRCVPISNHLYFYWYRQILGQKVEFLVSFYNNEISEKSEIFDDQFSVERPDGSNFTLKIRSTKLEDSAMYFCASSEFTGNYGYTFGSGTRLTVV.